This entry lists 23 T cell receptor beta chains sequenced from one sample in a study of patients and donors after allogeneic stem cell transplantation. TCRdb independently ran MiXCR on the RT-PCR reads; one entry per CDR3 protein. The table lists fewer than 2,000 distinct CDR3 sequences, about 23% of them singletons, with around 26% in the top ten. The sequenced sample consisted of blood, either unsorted or a sorted T cell fraction (not recorded which). These receptor sequences come from a human donor who was either an allogeneic HSCT recipient or a stem cell or donor lymphocyte infusion donor (not recorded which). It is not recorded whose cells these are; they may come from a transplant donor.

The chain links TRBV5-3 to TRBJ2-4; D unresolved. TRBV5-3 is filed as an ORF, its function uncertain. The CDR3 contains 15 residues. The V gene lost 1 base and the J gene lost 0 bases, with 8 bases spanning the gap. CDR3 residues: CARSLSSLAKNIQYF. For the CDR3, the DNA is TGTGCCAGAAGCTTGAGTAGCTTAGCCAAAAACATTCAGTACTTC.

This clonotype was recorded a few times. The chain couples TRBV5-4 to TRBJ2-3; 11 bases are a match to TRBD1. The CDR3 is 16 residues long. Germline V gene data show CDR1 as SGHNT and CDR2 as YYREEE (reference sequence). The V and J ends lost 6 bases and 2 bases, in that order; junction bases with no gene match: 8. The CDR3 DNA reads TGTGCCAGCACCCTGTGGACAGGGGGCCCCACAGATACGCAGTATTTT. It is translated as CASTLWTGGPTDTQYF.

This clonotype is labeled as medium-sized. This chain links TRBV21-1 with TRBJ2-2; the table's D call of TRBD1 was not tested on the DNA. TRBV21-1 constitutes a pseudogene. The CDR3 consists of 15 residues. This CDR3 is CASSKEGGGPGELFF. For the CDR3, the DNA is TGTGCCAGCAGCAAAGAAGGAGGCGGCCCGGGGGAGCTGTTTTTT.

The chain couples TRBV9 to TRBJ2-1; D not resolved. V was trimmed by 0 bases and J by 3 bases, leaving 4 bases between them. The CDR3 is 13 amino acids. CDR1 is SGDLS, CDR2 YYNGEE, per germline. CDR3 in amino acids: CASSVADYNEQFF. Written as DNA, the CDR3 is TGTGCCAGCAGCGTAGCCGACTACAATGAGCAGTTCTTC.

This clonotype was picked up one time. The chain couples TRBV12-3 or TRBV12-4 to TRBJ1-6, with D possibly TRBD1 on 6 matching bases. The CDR3 contains 14 residues. Trimming pared 3 bases from V and 9 bases from J, leaving 12 bases between. DNA for the CDR3: TGTGCCAGCAGTTTTTGGGGGCAAGGTTCACCCCTCCACTTT. This translates into CASSFWGQGSPLHF.

V and J are TRBV12-3 or TRBV12-4 and TRBJ1-1; D not resolved. The CDR3 spans 13 residues. V lost 0 bases and J lost 1, with 3 bases in between. The CDR3 sequence is CASSLAQNTEAFF. CDR3 bases: TGTGCCAGCAGTTTAGCACAGAACACTGAAGCTTTCTTT.

The chain links TRBV6-4 to TRBJ2-1, with D maybe TRBD1 (5 bases). The CDR3 length is 13 residues. Per germline, CDR1 MRHNA and CDR2 SNTAGT. V lost 2 bases to trimming and J lost 7 bases, with 9 bases between them. Here the CDR3 reads CASSDRGGNEQFF. As DNA, the CDR3 is TGTGCCAGCAGTGACAGGGGCGGAAATGAGCAGTTCTTC.

By share of the sample, this clonotype is medium-sized. CDR3 sequence: CASSLRVRTGADTQYF. The CDR3 nucleotides are TGTGCCAGCAGTCTTAGGGTCCGGACAGGGGCAGATACGCAGTATTTT. J is TRBJ2-3 and V is TRBV7-2; 9 bases match TRBD1. The trim removed 6 bases at V and 4 bases at J, leaving 11 bases unmatched. The CDR3 extends over 16 amino acids. From germline, CDR1 is SGHTA and CDR2 FQGNSA.

This clonotype is medium-sized. The chain has TRBV6-2 or TRBV6-3 and TRBJ2-7; D is uncertain. The CDR3 is 14 residues long. V dropped 4 bases and J dropped 4 bases, with 14 bases sitting between them. Germline V gene sequence: CDR1 MNHEY, CDR2 SVGEGT. CDR3 region: CASSLDSSQYEQYF. The CDR3 nucleotides are TGTGCCAGCAGTTTGGATTCGTCCCAATACGAGCAGTACTTC.

A few counts support this clonotype. V is TRBV18 and J is TRBJ2-7; TRBD1 matches 7 bases. This CDR3 spans 14 amino acids. Trimming removed 6 bases from V and 3 bases from J; junction bases left unmatched: 8. Germline CDR1 and CDR2: KGHSH and LQKENI. The CDR3 DNA reads as TGTGCCAGCTCTCAAGAGACAGGGATCTACGAGCAGTACTTC. Translated, it gives CASSQETGIYEQYF.

The V gene is TRBV7-2, the J gene TRBJ2-3; unclear D gene. The CDR3 covers 13 residues. Trimming pared 5 bases from V and 8 bases from J, leaving 14 bases between. CDR1 SGHTA and CDR2 FQGNSA come from the germline V gene. CDR3 bases: TGTGCCAGCAGCCCTCAGCCGGGCAGTACGCAGTATTTT. Encoded protein: CASSPQPGSTQYF. The full variable domain, rest sourced from reference TRBV7-2 and TRBJ2-3, is GAGVSQSPSNKVTEKGKDVELRCDPISGHTALYWYRQSLGQGLEFLIYFQGNSAPDKSGLPSDRFSAERTGGSVSTLTIQRTQQEDSAVYLCASSPQPGSTQYFGPGTRLTVL.

The chain combines TRBV12-3 or TRBV12-4 with TRBJ2-1; tentatively, D is TRBD1 (6 bases). Deletions cut 6 bases from V and 7 bases from J, with 16 bases between. The CDR3 has 14 amino acids. DNA for the CDR3: TGTGCCAGCAGCTTGCAGGGGAGAGGAAATGAGCAGTTCTTC. It yields the protein CASSLQGRGNEQFF.

The table lists this clonotype with a few counts. The V call is TRBV20-1, the J call TRBJ2-7, with 10 bases that match TRBD2. With 0 bases clipped from V and 3 bases from J, the junction kept 5 bases outside the gene matches. This CDR3 is 15 amino acids long. Germline V CDR1 and CDR2: DFQATT, SNEGSKA (reference sequence). CDR3 nucleotides: TGCAGTGCTAGAGATAGCGCTAGCGGGGGCTACGAGCAGTACTTC. Protein: CSARDSASGGYEQYF.

This clonotype is medium-sized by share. V gene TRBV5-6 combines with J gene TRBJ1-6, with D possibly matching TRBD1 (5 bases). The CDR3 consists of 15 residues. The V and J ends lost 4 bases and 5 bases respectively, with 13 bases between them. In germline, CDR1 is SGHDT, CDR2 YYEEEE. The CDR3 region has the DNA TGTGCCAGCAGCCCGGGGGACCGCCATAATTCACCCCTCCACTTT. Translated: CASSPGDRHNSPLHF.

This clonotype is judged medium-sized. The CDR3, as DNA: TGTGCCAGCAGCTCCCGGGACAGGGTCCCCTACGAGCAGTACTTC. It codes for CASSSRDRVPYEQYF. The chain uses TRBV11-2 and TRBJ2-7; 9 nucleotides match TRBD1. Germline V gene lookup returns CDR1 SGHAT and CDR2 FQNNGV. CDR3 length: 15 amino acids. The V segment lost 4 bases and the J segment 2 bases; nucleotides outside the gene matches: 6.

The chain links TRBV15 to TRBJ2-1, with 8 bases matching TRBD1. V was clipped by 6 bases and J by 2 bases; unmatched bases: 9. Germline V gene lookup returns CDR1 LNHNV and CDR2 YYDKDF (reference sequence). The CDR3 is 16 residues long. This CDR3 is CATSHGQGAPYNEQFF. In DNA, the CDR3 is TGTGCCACCAGTCACGGACAGGGAGCCCCCTACAATGAGCAGTTCTTC.

This clonotype was observed a few times. The J gene is TRBJ2-5, the V gene TRBV9, with a possible D match to TRBD1 (5 bases). Trimming removed 2 bases at V and 4 bases at J, with 9 bases between. The CDR3 contains 13 residues. From germline, CDR1 is SGDLS and CDR2 YYNGEE. CDR3: CASSVRQLETQYF. CDR3 coding DNA: TGTGCCAGCAGCGTGAGACAGCTAGAGACCCAGTACTTC.

This clonotype has more than one count but fewer than ten. The chain has TRBV7-2 and TRBJ2-3; D unresolved. CDR1 SGHTA and CDR2 FQGNSA come from the germline V gene. Trimming pared 5 bases from V and 5 bases from J, leaving 8 bases between. This CDR3 has 12 amino acids. CDR3 nucleotide sequence: TGTGCCAGCAGCCAACAGATAGATACGCAGTATTTT. Its translation: CASSQQIDTQYF.

In this sample, this clonotype is large. The chain couples TRBV5-6 to TRBJ2-1; D uncertain. V was shortened by 1 base and J by 5 bases, with 4 bases between the two germline ends. The CDR3 covers 12 residues. Germline-derived CDR1 and CDR2 are SGHDT and YYEEEE. The CDR3 sequence is CASSLSNNEQFF. Here the CDR3 DNA reads TGTGCCAGCAGCTTGTCGAACAATGAGCAGTTCTTC.

Judged by abundance, this clonotype is medium-sized. The chain links TRBV9 to TRBJ2-3; D ambiguous. Germline CDR1 and CDR2: SGDLS and YYNGEE. Deletions cut 0 bases from V and 4 bases from J, with 12 bases between. The CDR3 sequence is 15 residues long. CDR3 amino acids: CASSVGNNVADTQYF. The CDR3, as DNA: TGTGCCAGCAGCGTAGGGAATAATGTCGCAGATACGCAGTATTTT.

The rearrangement uses TRBV7-2 and TRBJ2-3, with D possibly TRBD2 on 6 matching bases. Germline assignment: CDR1 SGHTA and CDR2 FQGNSA. V lost 5 bases, J lost 8 bases, and 8 bases lay in between. The CDR3 is made up of 11 amino acids. The CDR3 DNA follows: TGTGCCAGCAGCCGGGGAGGTACGCAGTATTTT. Its protein is CASSRGGTQYF.

In its sample, this clonotype was seen a few times. The rearrangement uses TRBV18 and TRBJ2-7; D gene uncertain. This CDR3 is 13 amino acids long. The V end was cut by 4 bases, the J end by 7 bases, with 14 bases between. CDR1 and CDR2 (germline): KGHSH, LQKENI. The DNA of the CDR3 is TGTGCCAGCTCACGAGGCCCAGAGAGGGAGCAGTACTTC. Its translation: CASSRGPEREQYF.

There are a few counts of this clonotype. This chain links TRBV6-5 with TRBJ2-2; TRBD2 is a possible D gene (5 bases). V was shortened by 7 bases and J by 3 bases, with 6 bases between the two germline ends. Germline CDR1 is MNHEY and CDR2 is SVGAGI. This CDR3 has 12 residues. The CDR3 DNA is TGTGCCAGCACCGGGGACACCGGGGAGCTGTTTTTT. Amino acids: CASTGDTGELFF.